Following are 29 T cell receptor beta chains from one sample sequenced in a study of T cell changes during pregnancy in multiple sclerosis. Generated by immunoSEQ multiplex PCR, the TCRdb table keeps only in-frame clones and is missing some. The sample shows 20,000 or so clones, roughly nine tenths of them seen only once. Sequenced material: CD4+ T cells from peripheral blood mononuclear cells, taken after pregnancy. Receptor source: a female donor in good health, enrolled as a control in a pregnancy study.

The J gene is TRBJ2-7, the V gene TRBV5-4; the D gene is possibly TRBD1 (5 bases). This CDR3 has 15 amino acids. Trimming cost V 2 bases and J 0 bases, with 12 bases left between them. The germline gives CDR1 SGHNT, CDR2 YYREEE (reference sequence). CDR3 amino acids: CASSFDSPSSYEQYF. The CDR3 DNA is TGTGCCAGCAGCTTTGACAGCCCGAGCTCCTACGAGCAGTACTTC.

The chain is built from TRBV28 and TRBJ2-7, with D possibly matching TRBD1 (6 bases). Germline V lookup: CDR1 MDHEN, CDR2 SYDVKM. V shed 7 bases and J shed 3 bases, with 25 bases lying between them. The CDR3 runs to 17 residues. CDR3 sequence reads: CASKTNPGVQFGYEQYF. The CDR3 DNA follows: TGTGCCAGCAAGACTAATCCAGGGGTGCAGTTCGGCTACGAGCAGTACTTC.

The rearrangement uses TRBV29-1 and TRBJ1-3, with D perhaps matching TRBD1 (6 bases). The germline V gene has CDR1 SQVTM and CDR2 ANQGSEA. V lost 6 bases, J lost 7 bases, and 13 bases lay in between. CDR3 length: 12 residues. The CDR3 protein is CSVTPRGNTIYF. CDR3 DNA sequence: TGCAGCGTCACCCCGAGGGGGAACACCATATATTTT.

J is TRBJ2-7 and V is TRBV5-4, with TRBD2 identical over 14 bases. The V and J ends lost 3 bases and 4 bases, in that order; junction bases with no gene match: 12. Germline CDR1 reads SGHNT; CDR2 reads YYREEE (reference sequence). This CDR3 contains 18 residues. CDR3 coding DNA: TGTGCCAGCAGCTCCGGGACTAGCGGGGGTCGATCGTATTACGAGCAGTACTTC. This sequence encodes CASSSGTSGGRSYYEQYF.

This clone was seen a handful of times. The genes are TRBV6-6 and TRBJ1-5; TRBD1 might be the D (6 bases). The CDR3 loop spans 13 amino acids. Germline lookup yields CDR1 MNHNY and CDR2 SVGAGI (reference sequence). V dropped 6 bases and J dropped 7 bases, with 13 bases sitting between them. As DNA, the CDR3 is TGTGCCAGCAGGCCACAGGGCGGGCAGCCCCAGCATTTT. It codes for CASRPQGGQPQHF.

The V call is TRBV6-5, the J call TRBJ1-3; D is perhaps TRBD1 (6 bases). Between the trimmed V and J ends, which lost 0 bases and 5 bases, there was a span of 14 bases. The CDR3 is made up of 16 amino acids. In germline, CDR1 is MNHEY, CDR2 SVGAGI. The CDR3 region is CASSYSITGKRNTIYF. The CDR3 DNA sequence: TGTGCCAGCAGTTACTCGATAACAGGGAAACGAAACACCATATATTTT.

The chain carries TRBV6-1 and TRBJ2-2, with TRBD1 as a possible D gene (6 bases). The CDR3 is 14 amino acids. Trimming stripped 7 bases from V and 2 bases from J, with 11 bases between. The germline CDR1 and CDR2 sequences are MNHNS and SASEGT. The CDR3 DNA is TGTGCCAGCACCCCGGGACAAAACACCGGGGAGCTGTTTTTT. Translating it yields CASTPGQNTGELFF.

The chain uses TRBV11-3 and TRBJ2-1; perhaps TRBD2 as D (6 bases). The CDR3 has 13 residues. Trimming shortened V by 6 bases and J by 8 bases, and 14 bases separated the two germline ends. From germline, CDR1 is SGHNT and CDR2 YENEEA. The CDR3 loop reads CASRDTSNDEQFF. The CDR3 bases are TGTGCCAGCAGAGATACTAGCAACGATGAGCAGTTCTTC.

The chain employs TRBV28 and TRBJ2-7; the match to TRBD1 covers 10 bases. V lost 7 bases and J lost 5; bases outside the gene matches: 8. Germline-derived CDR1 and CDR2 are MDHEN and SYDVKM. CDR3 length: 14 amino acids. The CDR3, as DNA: TGTGCCAGCAACTTGGGACAGGGGTCCCACGAGCAGTACTTC. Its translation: CASNLGQGSHEQYF.

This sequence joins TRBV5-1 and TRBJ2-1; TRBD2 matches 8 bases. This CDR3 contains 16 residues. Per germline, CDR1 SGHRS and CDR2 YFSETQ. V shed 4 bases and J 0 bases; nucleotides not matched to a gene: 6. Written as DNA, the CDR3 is TGCGCCAGCAGCCCCGTCGGGACTAGCTCCTACAATGAGCAGTTCTTC. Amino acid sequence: CASSPVGTSSYNEQFF.

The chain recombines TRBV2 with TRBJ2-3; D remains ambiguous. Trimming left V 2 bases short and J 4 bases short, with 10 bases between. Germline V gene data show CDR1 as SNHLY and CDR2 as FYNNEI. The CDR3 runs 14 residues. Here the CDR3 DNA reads TGTGCCAGCAGTGAATTCCTTCCCCCAGATACGCAGTATTTT. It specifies CASSEFLPPDTQYF.

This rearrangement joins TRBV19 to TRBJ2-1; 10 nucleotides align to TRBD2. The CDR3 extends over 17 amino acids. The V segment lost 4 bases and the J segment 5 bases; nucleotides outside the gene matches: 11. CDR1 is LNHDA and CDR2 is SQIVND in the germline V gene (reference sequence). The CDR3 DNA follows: TGTGCCAGTAGTAAGACGTCCGGGACTAGCGTTAACAATGAGCAGTTCTTC. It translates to CASSKTSGTSVNNEQFF.

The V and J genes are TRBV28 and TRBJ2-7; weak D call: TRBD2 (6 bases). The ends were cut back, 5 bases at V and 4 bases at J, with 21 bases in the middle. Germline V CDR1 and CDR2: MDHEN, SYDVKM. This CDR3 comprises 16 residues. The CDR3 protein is CASSLLPSGGKYEQYF. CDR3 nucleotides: TGTGCCAGCAGTCTTCTCCCAAGTGGGGGGAAATACGAGCAGTACTTC.

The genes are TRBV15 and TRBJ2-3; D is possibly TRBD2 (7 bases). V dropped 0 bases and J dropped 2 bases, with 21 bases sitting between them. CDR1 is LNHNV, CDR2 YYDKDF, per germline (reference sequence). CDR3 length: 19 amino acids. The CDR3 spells CATSRDYTVRGGFTDTQYF. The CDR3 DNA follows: TGTGCCACCAGCAGAGATTACACCGTTAGGGGGGGGTTCACAGATACGCAGTATTTT.

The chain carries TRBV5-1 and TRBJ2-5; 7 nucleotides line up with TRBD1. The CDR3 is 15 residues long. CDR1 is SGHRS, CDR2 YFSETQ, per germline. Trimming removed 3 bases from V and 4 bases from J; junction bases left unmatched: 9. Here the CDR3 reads CASSWATGDRETQYF. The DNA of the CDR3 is TGCGCCAGCAGCTGGGCAACAGGGGATCGAGAGACCCAGTACTTC. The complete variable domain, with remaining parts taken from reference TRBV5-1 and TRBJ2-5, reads KAGVTQTPRYLIKTRGQQVTLSCSPISGHRSVSWYQQTPGQGLQFLFEYFSETQRNKGNFPGRFSGRQFSNSRSEMNVSTLELGDSALYLCASSWATGDRETQYFGPGTRLLVL.

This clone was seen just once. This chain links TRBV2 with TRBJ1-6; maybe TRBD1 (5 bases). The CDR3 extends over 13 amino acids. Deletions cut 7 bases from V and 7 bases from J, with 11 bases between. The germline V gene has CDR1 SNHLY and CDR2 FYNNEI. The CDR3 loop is CASNGAENSPLHF. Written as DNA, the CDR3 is TGTGCCAGCAATGGGGCGGAAAATTCACCCCTCCACTTT.

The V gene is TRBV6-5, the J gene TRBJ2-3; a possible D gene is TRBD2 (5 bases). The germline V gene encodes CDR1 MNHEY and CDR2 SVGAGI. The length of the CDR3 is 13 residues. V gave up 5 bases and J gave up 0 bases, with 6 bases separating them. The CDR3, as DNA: TGTGCCAGCAGTGGACTTAGCACAGATACGCAGTATTTT. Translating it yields CASSGLSTDTQYF.

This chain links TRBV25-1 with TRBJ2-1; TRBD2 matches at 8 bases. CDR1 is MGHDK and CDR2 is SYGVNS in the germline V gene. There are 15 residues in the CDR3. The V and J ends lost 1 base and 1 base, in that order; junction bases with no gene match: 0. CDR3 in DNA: TGTGCCAGCAGTGAATCGGGGGGGTCCTACAATGAGCAGTTCTTC. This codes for CASSESGGSYNEQFF.

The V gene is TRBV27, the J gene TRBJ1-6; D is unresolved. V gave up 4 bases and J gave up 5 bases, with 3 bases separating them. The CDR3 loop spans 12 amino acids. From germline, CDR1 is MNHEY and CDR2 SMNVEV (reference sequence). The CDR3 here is CASSSNNSPLHF. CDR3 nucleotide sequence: TGTGCCAGCAGTTCCAATAATTCACCCCTCCACTTT.

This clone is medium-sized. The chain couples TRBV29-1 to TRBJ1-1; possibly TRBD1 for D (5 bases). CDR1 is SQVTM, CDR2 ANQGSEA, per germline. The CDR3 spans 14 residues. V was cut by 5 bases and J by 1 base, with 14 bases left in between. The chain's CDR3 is CSVLARTGNTEAFF. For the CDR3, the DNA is TGCAGCGTTCTCGCTCGAACAGGGAACACTGAAGCTTTCTTT.

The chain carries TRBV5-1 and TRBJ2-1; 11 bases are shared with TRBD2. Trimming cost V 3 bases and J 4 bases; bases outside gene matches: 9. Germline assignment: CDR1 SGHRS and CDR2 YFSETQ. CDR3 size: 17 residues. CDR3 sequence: CASSSLLAGELYNEQFF. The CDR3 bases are TGCGCCAGCAGCTCTTTACTAGCGGGGGAGCTTTACAATGAGCAGTTCTTC.

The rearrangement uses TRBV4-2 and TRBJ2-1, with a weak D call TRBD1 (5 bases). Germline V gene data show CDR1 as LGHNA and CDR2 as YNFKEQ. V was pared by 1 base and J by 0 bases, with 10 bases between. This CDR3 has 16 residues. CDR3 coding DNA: TGTGCCAGCAGCCAAGCGACAGCCAGCTCCTACAATGAGCAGTTCTTC. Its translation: CASSQATASSYNEQFF.

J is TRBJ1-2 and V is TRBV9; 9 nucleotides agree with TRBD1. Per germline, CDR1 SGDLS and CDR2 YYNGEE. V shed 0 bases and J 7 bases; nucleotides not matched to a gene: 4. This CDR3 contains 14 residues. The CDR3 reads CASSVGDRVSGYTF. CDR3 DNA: TGTGCCAGCAGCGTAGGGGACAGGGTTAGTGGCTACACCTTC.

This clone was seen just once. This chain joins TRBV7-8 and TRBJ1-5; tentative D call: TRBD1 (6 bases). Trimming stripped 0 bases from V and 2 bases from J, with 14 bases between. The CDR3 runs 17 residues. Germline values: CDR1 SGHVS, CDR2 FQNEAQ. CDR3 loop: CASSLARWAGGNQPQHF. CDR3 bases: TGTGCCAGCAGCTTAGCGCGATGGGCAGGGGGCAATCAGCCCCAGCATTTT.

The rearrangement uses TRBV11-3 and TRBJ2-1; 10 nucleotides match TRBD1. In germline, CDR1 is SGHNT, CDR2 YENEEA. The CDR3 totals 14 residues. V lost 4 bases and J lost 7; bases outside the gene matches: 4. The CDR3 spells CASSYDRGRNEQFF. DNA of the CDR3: TGTGCCAGCAGCTACGACAGGGGGCGGAATGAGCAGTTCTTC.

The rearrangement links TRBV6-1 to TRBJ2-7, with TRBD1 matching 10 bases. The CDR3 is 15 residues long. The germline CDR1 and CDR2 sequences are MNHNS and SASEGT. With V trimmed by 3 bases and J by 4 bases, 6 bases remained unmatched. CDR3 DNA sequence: TGTGCCAGCAGTGAGTACGGGACAGGGGTTTACGAGCAGTACTTC. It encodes CASSEYGTGVYEQYF.

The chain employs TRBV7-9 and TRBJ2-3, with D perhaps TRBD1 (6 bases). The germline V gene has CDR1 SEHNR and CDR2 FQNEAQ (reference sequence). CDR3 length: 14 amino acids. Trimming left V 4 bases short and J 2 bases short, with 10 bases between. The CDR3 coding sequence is TGTGCCAGCAGCTCGACAGGAGACACAGATACGCAGTATTTT. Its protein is CASSSTGDTDTQYF.

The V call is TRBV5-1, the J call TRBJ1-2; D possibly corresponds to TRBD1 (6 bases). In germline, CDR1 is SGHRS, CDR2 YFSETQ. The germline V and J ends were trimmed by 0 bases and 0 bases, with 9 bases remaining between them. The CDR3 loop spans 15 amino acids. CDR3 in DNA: TGCGCCAGCAGCTTGGGACAGGAGCCTAACTATGGCTACACCTTC. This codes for CASSLGQEPNYGYTF.

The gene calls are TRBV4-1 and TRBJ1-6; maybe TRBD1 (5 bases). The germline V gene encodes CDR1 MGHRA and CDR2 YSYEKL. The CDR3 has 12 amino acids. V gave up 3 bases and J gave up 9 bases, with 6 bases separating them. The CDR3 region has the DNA TGCGCCAGCAGCCAGGGGCTTTCACCCCTCCACTTT. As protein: CASSQGLSPLHF.